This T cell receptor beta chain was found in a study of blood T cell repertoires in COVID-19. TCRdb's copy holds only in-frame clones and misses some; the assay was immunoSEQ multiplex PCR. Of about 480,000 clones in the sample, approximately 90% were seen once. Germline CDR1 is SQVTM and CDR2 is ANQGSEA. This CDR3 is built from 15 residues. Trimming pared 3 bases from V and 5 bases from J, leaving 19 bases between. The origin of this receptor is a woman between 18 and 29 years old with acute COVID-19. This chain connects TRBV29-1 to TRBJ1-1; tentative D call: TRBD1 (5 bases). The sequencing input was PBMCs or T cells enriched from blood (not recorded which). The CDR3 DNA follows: TGCAGCGTTGAGAAGTTCCCGGGCAGGGAAACTGAAGCTTTCTTT. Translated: CSVEKFPGRETEAFF.